This passage covers 23 T cell receptor beta chains from one sample sequenced in a study of blood T cell repertoires in COVID-19. The method was immunoSEQ multiplex PCR; TCRdb's version includes in-frame clones alone and lacks a portion of them. The data show about 160,000 clones, with under 85% seen just once and 2.8% held by the top ten. The sample comprised peripheral blood. These receptors originate from a man between 65 and 85 years old with acute or convalescent COVID-19.

The sample holds a few counts of this clone. This chain's CDR3 is CASRTFGGVEQYF. CDR3 in DNA: TGTGCCAGCAGGACATTTGGAGGGGTCGAGCAGTACTTC. The chain combines TRBV27 with TRBJ2-7; the D gene is possibly TRBD2 (6 bases). The CDR3 length is 13 residues. V was cut by 6 bases and J by 6 bases, with 15 bases left in between. Germline V gene data show CDR1 as MNHEY and CDR2 as SMNVEV (reference sequence).

V is TRBV11-3 and J is TRBJ1-2, with TRBD1 identical over 8 bases. CDR1 is SGHNT, CDR2 YENEEA, per germline. This CDR3 has 16 amino acids. V lost 0 bases and J lost 8; bases outside the gene matches: 11. Here the CDR3 DNA reads TGTGCCAGCAGCTTAGAACCGTTCCAGGGGGCGTGGGGCTACACCTTC. As protein: CASSLEPFQGAWGYTF.

V is TRBV27 and J is TRBJ2-1; D possibly corresponds to TRBD2 (6 bases). This CDR3 is 19 amino acids long. V lost 4 bases, J lost 3 bases, and 25 bases lay in between. Germline CDR1 and CDR2: MNHEY and SMNVEV (reference sequence). The DNA of the CDR3 is TGTGCCAGCAGTTCGATAGCACTCCCCCTGGCGGGATTCTACAATGAGCAGTTCTTC. It encodes CASSSIALPLAGFYNEQFF.

V gene TRBV6-1 combines with J gene TRBJ2-4; 9 bases align to TRBD2. The V segment lost 4 bases and the J segment 3 bases; nucleotides outside the gene matches: 13. From germline, CDR1 is MNHNS and CDR2 SASEGT. The length of the CDR3 is 18 residues. Here the CDR3 DNA reads TGTGCCAGCAGTGGAGAAGCGGGGGGTTTTTTAAACAAAAACATTCAGTACTTC. Amino acids: CASSGEAGGFLNKNIQYF.

This chain joins TRBV9 and TRBJ2-5; TRBD2 matches at 7 bases. Germline V gene sequence: CDR1 SGDLS, CDR2 YYNGEE. The CDR3 runs 16 residues. With 0 bases clipped from V and 5 bases from J, the junction kept 10 bases outside the gene matches. The chain's CDR3 is CASSVVAGANRETQYF. CDR3 DNA sequence: TGTGCCAGCAGCGTAGTCGCGGGAGCAAACCGGGAGACCCAGTACTTC.

This chain uses TRBV5-8 with TRBJ2-3, with 9 nucleotides matching TRBD1. The CDR3 covers 14 residues. V was clipped by 9 bases and J by 4 bases; unmatched bases: 9. Germline CDR1 is SGHTS and CDR2 is YDEGEE. CDR3 residues: CATIGTGRPDTQYF. DNA of the CDR3: TGTGCCACTATAGGGACAGGGAGGCCAGATACGCAGTATTTT.

This clone was seen a handful of times. The genes are TRBV2 and TRBJ2-3; maybe TRBD2 (6 bases). Germline CDR1 SNHLY, CDR2 FYNNEI. The CDR3 extends over 13 amino acids. Trimming removed 7 bases from V and 6 bases from J, with 14 bases in between. CDR3 coding DNA: TGTGCCAGCAATAGCGGAGATGTGGATACGCAGTATTTT. Translating it yields CASNSGDVDTQYF.

In its sample, this clone was seen once. V and J are TRBV19 and TRBJ2-7, with D perhaps matching TRBD1 (6 bases). V was pared by 3 bases and J by 0 bases, with 9 bases between. The CDR3 is 14 residues long. The germline gives CDR1 LNHDA, CDR2 SQIVND (reference sequence). As DNA, the CDR3 is TGTGCCAGTAGTATTGGACAGTTCTCCTACGAGCAGTACTTC. Encoded protein: CASSIGQFSYEQYF.

The genes are TRBV28 and TRBJ2-1; 9 bases are a match to TRBD2. Germline CDR1 MDHEN, CDR2 SYDVKM. The CDR3 spans 14 residues. The V gene end was trimmed by 7 bases and the J gene end by 14 bases; junction bases not matched to a gene: 15. The CDR3 loop is CASTPEGREGREFF. The DNA for the CDR3 is TGTGCCAGCACCCCGGAAGGGCGGGAGGGCCGAGAGTTCTTC.

This rearrangement joins TRBV24-1 to TRBJ2-3; 11 bases are shared with TRBD1. V was pared by 1 base and J by 4 bases, with 9 bases of the junction left unmatched. The CDR3 spans 18 residues. The germline V gene encodes CDR1 KGHDR and CDR2 SFDVKD. Written as DNA, the CDR3 is TGTGCCACCAGTGATTTCGGGGCAATGGACAGGGGGCCAGATACGCAGTATTTT. Residues: CATSDFGAMDRGPDTQYF.

This clone was counted a single time. The chain combines TRBV6-5 with TRBJ2-3; D is unclear. V lost 7 bases and J 1 base, leaving 15 bases between the germline ends. The length of the CDR3 is 15 residues. Germline CDR1 is MNHEY and CDR2 is SVGAGI. The CDR3 coding sequence is TGTGCCAGCACCCCGACTTACTCGGGCACAGATACGCAGTATTTT. This gives the protein CASTPTYSGTDTQYF.

The table lists this clone with a few counts. The chain has TRBV11-2 and TRBJ2-2; no firm D call. The CDR3 is 12 residues long. V was shortened by 3 bases and J by 7 bases, with 6 bases between the two germline ends. Germline V gene data show CDR1 as SGHAT and CDR2 as FQNNGV. As DNA, the CDR3 is TGTGCCAGCAGCTTCTTACACGGGGAGCTGTTTTTT. Its protein is CASSFLHGELFF.

The genes are TRBV5-1 and TRBJ2-3, with 8 bases identical to TRBD2. The germline V gene encodes CDR1 SGHRS and CDR2 YFSETQ. The CDR3 loop spans 15 amino acids. V lost 1 base to trimming and J lost 4 bases; unmatched junction nucleotides: 5. The CDR3 DNA reads TGCGCCAGCAGCTTGTTTAGCGGGAATTCAGATACGCAGTATTTT. This codes for CASSLFSGNSDTQYF.

This chain uses TRBV11-2 with TRBJ2-3, with TRBD2 identical over 8 bases. From germline, CDR1 is SGHAT and CDR2 FQNNGV. The V and J ends lost 6 bases and 0 bases, in that order; junction bases with no gene match: 2. This CDR3 is 14 amino acids long. The CDR3: CASRRLASTDTQYF. The CDR3, as DNA: TGTGCCAGCAGGAGACTAGCGAGCACAGATACGCAGTATTTT.

The chain has TRBV19 and TRBJ2-2; 11 nucleotides line up with TRBD1. The length of the CDR3 is 15 residues. Per germline, CDR1 LNHDA and CDR2 SQIVND (reference sequence). V trimming: 4 bases; J trimming: 6 bases; junction bases outside the gene matches: 4. The CDR3 DNA reads TGTGCCAGTAGTAGGGGACAGGGGGTCGCCGGGGAGCTGTTTTTT. Protein sequence: CASSRGQGVAGELFF. The variable domain in full, with the rest retrieved from reference TRBV19 and TRBJ2-2, is DGGITQSPKYLFRKEGQNVTLSCEQNLNHDAMYWYRQDPGQGLRLIYYSQIVNDFQKGDIAEGYSVSREKKESFPLTVTSAQKNPTAFYLCASSRGQGVAGELFFGEGSRLTVL.

J is TRBJ1-6 and V is TRBV6-5; D is unclear. The germline gives CDR1 MNHEY, CDR2 SVGAGI. CDR3 length equals 14 residues. Deletions cut 2 bases from V and 8 bases from J, with 10 bases between. The CDR3 coding sequence is TGTGCCAGCAGTTACGATCCTGAGTATTCACCCCTCCACTTT. This translates into CASSYDPEYSPLHF.

The chain employs TRBV19 and TRBJ2-5; D perhaps matches TRBD1 (6 bases). This CDR3 is 16 amino acids long. The V gene's germline CDR1 is LNHDA and CDR2 SQIVND (reference sequence). V dropped 0 bases and J dropped 9 bases, with 20 bases sitting between them. CDR3 nucleotides: TGTGCCAGTAGTATAGATGGCACAGGGAATATCAACTCCCAGTACTTC. Encoded protein: CASSIDGTGNINSQYF.

In this sample, this clone turned up once. The DNA of the CDR3 is TGCGCCAGCAGCCGACAGGAGTATTACGACTATGGCTACACCTTC. Its protein is CASSRQEYYDYGYTF. V usage is TRBV5-1 and J usage is TRBJ1-2; D is perhaps TRBD1 (6 bases). Germline V gives CDR1 SGHRS, CDR2 YFSETQ. The CDR3 is 15 residues long. V lost 4 bases and J lost 3, with 16 bases in between.

The DNA for the CDR3 is TGTGCCAGCAGCGTACCCACAGCCGGGGAGCTGTTTTTT. As protein: CASSVPTAGELFF. The J gene is TRBJ2-2, the V gene TRBV7-3; no firm D call. CDR1 is SGHTA and CDR2 is FQGTGA in the germline V gene. CDR3 size: 13 residues. Trimming took off 5 bases at V and 6 bases at J, with 10 bases between the two ends.

This chain uses TRBV6-6 with TRBJ1-2, with a weak D call TRBD1 (6 bases). Trimming cost V 8 bases and J 7 bases, with 20 bases left between them. The CDR3 totals 14 residues. The germline V gene has CDR1 MNHNY and CDR2 SVGAGI (reference sequence). The CDR3 is CASSGDTAGGGYTF. The CDR3 DNA sequence: TGTGCCAGCTCTGGGGACACGGCCGGTGGTGGCTACACCTTC.

In its sample, this clone was seen once. The chain combines TRBV5-3 with TRBJ2-1, with 14 bases identical to TRBD2. TRBV5-3 is sorted into the ORF group, with uncertain function. Trimming removed 1 base from V and 6 bases from J; junction bases left unmatched: 9. CDR3 length: 18 amino acids. CDR3 residues: CARSLIAGTSGRGNEQFF. The CDR3 DNA sequence: TGTGCCAGAAGCTTGATAGCCGGGACTAGCGGGAGAGGCAATGAGCAGTTCTTC.

This chain links TRBV7-9 with TRBJ2-2, with TRBD1 matching 7 bases. The CDR3 covers 15 residues. From germline, CDR1 is SEHNR and CDR2 FQNEAQ (reference sequence). V dropped 5 bases and J dropped 4; count of bases not matched to a gene: 7. The CDR3 nucleotides are TGTGCCAGCAGCCCCAGTAGGGGGCTCACCGGGGAGCTGTTTTTT. This sequence encodes CASSPSRGLTGELFF.

CDR3 DNA: TGTGCCACCGGCCCGGGGGGAGCGAATGAAAAACTGTTTTTT. It is translated as CATGPGGANEKLFF. This chain links TRBV6-5 with TRBJ1-4; maybe TRBD1 (5 bases). V was clipped by 10 bases and J by 5 bases, with 17 bases between them. The CDR3 totals 14 residues. The germline V gene encodes CDR1 MNHEY and CDR2 SVGAGI.